This passage covers 23 T cell receptor beta chains from one sample sequenced in a study of T cell responses to AZD1222 COVID-19 vaccine. The repertoire was sequenced with immunoSEQ multiplex PCR; TCRdb's copy has only in-frame clones and lacks some. In the table there are 95,000 or so clones, about 88% of which are singletons. The sequenced sample was peripheral blood, obtained on day 0 of AZD1222 vaccination. These receptors were collected from an adult in good health.

V gene TRBV30 combines with J gene TRBJ2-1; 9 nucleotides agree with TRBD1. Looked up from germline, CDR1 is GTSNPN and CDR2 is SVGIG (reference sequence). The CDR3 length is 15 residues. The V segment lost 4 bases and the J segment 0 bases; nucleotides outside the gene matches: 4. The DNA for the CDR3 is TGTGCCTGGACCCCGGGACAGGGCTCCTACAATGAGCAGTTCTTC. Translated, it gives CAWTPGQGSYNEQFF. Filled out from reference TRBV30 and TRBJ2-1, the complete variable domain reads SQTIHQWPATLVQPVGSPLSLECTVEGTSNPNLYWYRQAAGRGLQLLFYSVGIGQISSEVPQNLSASRPQDRQFILSSKKLLLSDSGFYLCAWTPGQGSYNEQFFGPGTRLTVL.

This clone came up once. The V gene is TRBV4-1, the J gene TRBJ1-1, with 7 bases lining up with TRBD1. This CDR3 has 14 amino acids. The germline CDR1 and CDR2 sequences are MGHRA and YSYEKL. Unmatched junction bases numbered 15, after V lost 3 bases and J lost 14 bases. The CDR3: CASSHAQGRTDLFF. CDR3 DNA: TGCGCCAGCAGCCACGCACAGGGGAGGACTGACCTCTTCTTT.

The chain links TRBV5-4 to TRBJ2-1; TRBD2 agrees at 12 bases. The germline gives CDR1 SGHNT, CDR2 YYREEE (reference sequence). Trimming took 3 bases from V and 6 from J; bases not matched to a gene: 4. CDR3 length: 15 amino acids. CDR3 in amino acids: CASSSLAGGPNEQFF. The CDR3 nucleotides are TGTGCCAGCAGCTCGCTAGCGGGGGGGCCCAATGAGCAGTTCTTC.

This chain links TRBV28 with TRBJ1-1; D unclear. V was clipped by 3 bases and J by 8 bases, with 13 bases between them. CDR1 is MDHEN and CDR2 is SYDVKM in the germline V gene. The CDR3 has 13 amino acids. CDR3 in DNA: TGTGCCAGCAGTTTTCAAATACGCAGCGAAGCTTTCTTT. It translates to CASSFQIRSEAFF.

About this clone: The same CDR3 also results from other DNA sequences found in this sample. CDR3 sequence reads: CASSLGSYEQYF. CDR3 bases: TGTGCCAGCAGCTTAGGATCCTACGAGCAGTACTTC. V usage is TRBV11-2 and J usage is TRBJ2-7; D remains unclear. This CDR3 spans 12 amino acids. Trimming took 1 base from V and 1 from J, leaving 2 bases between them. Germline V gives CDR1 SGHAT, CDR2 FQNNGV.

This clone has just one count. V gene TRBV6-8 combines with J gene TRBJ2-2; possible D gene TRBD2, 5 bases. Trimming cost V 0 bases and J 4 bases, with 15 bases left between them. The CDR3 contains 17 residues. CDR1 is MNHGY, CDR2 SAAAGT, per germline. CDR3: CASSYSTIGVGTGELFF. CDR3 bases: TGTGCCAGCAGTTACTCGACAATCGGGGTAGGCACCGGGGAGCTGTTTTTT.

This sequence joins TRBV3-1 (or the pseudogene TRBV3-2) and TRBJ2-7, with 7 bases lining up with TRBD1. This CDR3 contains 13 residues. Germline CDR1 LGHDT, CDR2 YNNKEL (reference sequence). Trimming removed 6 bases from V and 1 base from J; junction bases left unmatched: 3. Here the CDR3 reads CASRSGQSYEQYF. CDR3 nucleotides: TGTGCCAGCAGGTCGGGACAGTCCTACGAGCAGTACTTC.

This clone was found a few times. The rearrangement uses TRBV10-1 and TRBJ1-1; weak D call: TRBD1 (5 bases). Germline V CDR1 and CDR2: WNHNN, SYGVQD (reference sequence). V was clipped by 4 bases and J by 6 bases, with 18 bases between them. CDR3 length: 15 amino acids. CDR3 coding DNA: TGCGCCAGCAGTGCGTACCGGGGCCGAGGGTCTGAAGCTTTCTTT. It translates to CASSAYRGRGSEAFF.

V is TRBV9 and J is TRBJ1-2; D remains unclear. This CDR3 has 13 amino acids. V lost 0 bases, J lost 4 bases, and 7 bases lay in between. Germline-derived CDR1 and CDR2 are SGDLS and YYNGEE. Written as DNA, the CDR3 is TGTGCCAGCAGCGTAGATGTTGGCTATGGCTACACCTTC. Its translation: CASSVDVGYGYTF.

This clone was seen only once. The V and J genes are TRBV5-5 and TRBJ2-2, with 7 positions matching TRBD2. The germline V gene encodes CDR1 SGHKS and CDR2 YYEKEE (reference sequence). The CDR3 is 17 amino acids. J gave up 7 bases and V 4 bases, and 16 bases lay outside the gene matches. CDR3 coding DNA: TGTGCCAGCAGCCCCTTTCACCTGGCGGGGGTAGGCGGGGAGCTGTTTTTT. This sequence encodes CASSPFHLAGVGGELFF.

V is TRBV5-1 and J is TRBJ1-1; 8 nucleotides match TRBD1. Germline V gene data show CDR1 as SGHRS and CDR2 as YFSETQ. The V and J ends lost 4 bases and 10 bases, in that order; junction bases with no gene match: 15. This CDR3 has 15 amino acids. CDR3 sequence (DNA): TGCGCCAGCAGCCCGGCGACAGGGGATGTTTCTCTAGCTTTCTTT. As protein: CASSPATGDVSLAFF.

CDR3: CASSVGLDYYGYTF. The CDR3 nucleotides read TGTGCCAGCAGCGTAGGGTTAGACTACTATGGCTACACCTTC. The J gene is TRBJ1-2, the V gene TRBV9; D is uncertain. CDR1 and CDR2 (germline): SGDLS, YYNGEE. The CDR3 extends over 14 amino acids. V lost 0 bases to trimming and J lost 3 bases, with 9 bases between them.

This chain joins TRBV6-5 and TRBJ1-5; D possibly corresponds to TRBD1 (6 bases). The CDR3 is made up of 14 amino acids. The germline CDR1 and CDR2 sequences are MNHEY and SVGAGI. V shed 2 bases and J shed 6 bases, with 11 bases lying between them. Written as DNA, the CDR3 is TGTGCCAGCAGTTACCCCGCAGGGGTTCAGCCCCAGCATTTT. It is translated as CASSYPAGVQPQHF.

The rearrangement joins TRBV29-1 to TRBJ2-5; D is ambiguous. CDR1 and CDR2 (germline): SQVTM, ANQGSEA. This CDR3 is 12 amino acids long. The V end lost 4 bases, the J end lost 4 bases, and 10 bases lay between the germline ends. CDR3 region: CSVGHSLETQYF. The CDR3 DNA reads as TGCAGCGTTGGACACAGCCTAGAGACCCAGTACTTC.

The chain links TRBV28 to TRBJ2-7; 10 bases agree with TRBD2. Unmatched junction bases numbered 6, after V lost 6 bases and J lost 1 base. This CDR3 spans 15 amino acids. Germline lookup yields CDR1 MDHEN and CDR2 SYDVKM. The CDR3 DNA follows: TGTGCCAGCAGCACTCCGGGACTAGCGTCCTACGAGCAGTACTTC. This translates into CASSTPGLASYEQYF.

V usage is TRBV10-3 and J usage is TRBJ1-5; 9 bases fit TRBD1. There are 14 residues in the CDR3. Germline lookup yields CDR1 ENHRY and CDR2 SYGVKD. Trimming at V came to 4 bases and at J to 6 bases, leaving 4 bases not matched to a gene. CDR3 residues: CAISVQGARQPQHF. In DNA, the CDR3 is TGTGCCATCAGTGTACAGGGGGCTCGTCAGCCCCAGCATTTT.

V gene TRBV6-5 combines with J gene TRBJ2-4; 7 bases fit TRBD2. Germline-derived CDR1 and CDR2 are MNHEY and SVGAGI. The CDR3 totals 14 residues. Trimming removed 5 bases from V and 9 bases from J; junction bases left unmatched: 10. The CDR3 protein is CASSTTGLVSIQYF. The CDR3 DNA is TGTGCCAGCAGTACCACCGGACTAGTCAGCATTCAGTACTTC.

This chain uses TRBV5-4 with TRBJ1-6; D gene ambiguous. Germline CDR1 SGHNT, CDR2 YYREEE (reference sequence). The ends were cut back, 2 bases at V and 0 bases at J, with 6 bases in the middle. This CDR3 spans 15 amino acids. The CDR3 coding sequence is TGTGCCAGCAGCTTCGGCAGCTCCTATAATTCACCCCTCCACTTT. Its protein product is CASSFGSSYNSPLHF. Combining the CDR3 with reference TRBV5-4 and TRBJ1-6 gives the whole variable domain ETGVTQSPTHLIKTRGQQVTLRCSSQSGHNTVSWYQQALGQGPQFIFQYYREEENGRGNFPPRFSGLQFPNYSSELNVNALELDDSALYLCASSFGSSYNSPLHFGNGTRLTVT.

The CDR3 DNA follows: TGTGCCTGGAACAGGGGGCAATGGGCCACTGAAGCTTTCTTT. Encoded protein: CAWNRGQWATEAFF. The chain links TRBV30 to TRBJ1-1; 9 nucleotides line up with TRBD1. The CDR3 extends over 14 amino acids. With V trimmed by 4 bases and J by 4 bases, 7 bases remained unmatched. Germline values: CDR1 GTSNPN, CDR2 SVGIG (reference sequence).

The J gene is TRBJ2-4, the V gene TRBV2; perhaps TRBD1 as D (6 bases). The CDR3 loop spans 14 amino acids. Germline V gene data show CDR1 as SNHLY and CDR2 as FYNNEI. Trimming pared 9 bases from V and 9 bases from J, leaving 21 bases between. Written as DNA, the CDR3 is TGTGCCAGTGATGTCGACGGGGAAGGGGGCATTCAGTACTTC. Protein product: CASDVDGEGGIQYF.

The chain recombines TRBV28 with TRBJ1-1; D gene uncertain. The CDR3 spans 13 residues. The V end was cut by 6 bases, the J end by 6 bases, with 14 bases between. The germline V gene has CDR1 MDHEN and CDR2 SYDVKM. This CDR3 reads CASRRMAQPEAFF. In DNA form, the CDR3 reads TGTGCCAGCAGACGGATGGCACAGCCTGAAGCTTTCTTT.

CDR3 sequence (DNA): TGTGCCAGCTCACCACAATTAGGGGACGGTTCACCCCTCCACTTT. Protein product: CASSPQLGDGSPLHF. This chain connects TRBV18 to TRBJ1-6, with a tentative D call TRBD1 (5 bases). V dropped 1 base and J dropped 9 bases, with 13 bases sitting between them. The CDR3 spans 15 residues. In germline, CDR1 is KGHSH, CDR2 LQKENI.

The chain employs TRBV5-1 and TRBJ1-2; 9 bases map to TRBD1. With 4 bases clipped from V and 4 bases from J, the junction kept 14 bases outside the gene matches. CDR3 length equals 17 residues. CDR1 is SGHRS and CDR2 is YFSETQ in the germline V gene. CDR3 sequence reads: CASSTPAGQGEVYGYTF. CDR3 in DNA: TGCGCCAGCAGCACCCCCGCGGGACAGGGAGAAGTCTATGGCTACACCTTC.